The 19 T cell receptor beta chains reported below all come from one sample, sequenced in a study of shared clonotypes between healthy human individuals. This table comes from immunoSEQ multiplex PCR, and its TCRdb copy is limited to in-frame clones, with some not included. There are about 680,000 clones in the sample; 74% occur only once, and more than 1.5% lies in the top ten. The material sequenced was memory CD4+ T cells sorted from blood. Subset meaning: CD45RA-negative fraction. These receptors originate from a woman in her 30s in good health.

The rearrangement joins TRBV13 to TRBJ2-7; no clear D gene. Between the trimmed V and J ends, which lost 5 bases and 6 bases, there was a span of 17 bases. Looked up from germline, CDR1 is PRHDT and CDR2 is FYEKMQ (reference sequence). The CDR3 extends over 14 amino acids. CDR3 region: CASSRSRPPSEQYF. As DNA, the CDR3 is TGTGCCAGCAGCCGGAGCAGACCCCCCTCCGAGCAGTACTTC.

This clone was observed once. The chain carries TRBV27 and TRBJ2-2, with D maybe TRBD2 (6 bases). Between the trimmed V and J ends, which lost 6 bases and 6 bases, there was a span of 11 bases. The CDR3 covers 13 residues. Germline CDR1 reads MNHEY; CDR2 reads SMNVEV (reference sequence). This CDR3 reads CASSGLPAGELFF. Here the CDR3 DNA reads TGTGCCAGCAGCGGACTACCCGCCGGGGAGCTGTTTTTT.

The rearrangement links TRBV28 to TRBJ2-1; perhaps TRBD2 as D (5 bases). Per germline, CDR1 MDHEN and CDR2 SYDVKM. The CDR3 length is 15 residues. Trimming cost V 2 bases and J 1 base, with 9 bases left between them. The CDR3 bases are TGTGCCAGCAGTTTAGCTAGCATTTCCTACAATGAGCAGTTCTTC. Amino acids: CASSLASISYNEQFF.

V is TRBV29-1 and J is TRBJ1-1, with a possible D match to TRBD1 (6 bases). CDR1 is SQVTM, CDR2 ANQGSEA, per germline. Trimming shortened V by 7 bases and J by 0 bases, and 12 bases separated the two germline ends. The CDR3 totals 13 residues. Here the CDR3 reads CSARQDLNTEAFF. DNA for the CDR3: TGCAGCGCCAGACAGGATTTGAACACTGAAGCTTTCTTT.

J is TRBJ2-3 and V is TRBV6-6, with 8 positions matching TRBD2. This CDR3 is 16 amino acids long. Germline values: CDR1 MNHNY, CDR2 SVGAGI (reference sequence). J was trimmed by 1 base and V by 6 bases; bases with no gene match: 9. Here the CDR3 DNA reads TGTGCCAGCAGCCCCGGGGGAGCGGGGGGCACAGATACGCAGTATTTT. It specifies CASSPGGAGGTDTQYF.

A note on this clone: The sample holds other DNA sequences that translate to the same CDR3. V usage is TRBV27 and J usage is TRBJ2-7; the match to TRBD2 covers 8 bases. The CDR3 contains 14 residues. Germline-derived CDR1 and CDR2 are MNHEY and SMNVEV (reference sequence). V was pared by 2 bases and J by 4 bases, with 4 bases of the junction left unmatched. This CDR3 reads CASSLAGTRYEQYF. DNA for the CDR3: TGTGCCAGCAGTTTAGCCGGGACTAGGTACGAGCAGTACTTC.

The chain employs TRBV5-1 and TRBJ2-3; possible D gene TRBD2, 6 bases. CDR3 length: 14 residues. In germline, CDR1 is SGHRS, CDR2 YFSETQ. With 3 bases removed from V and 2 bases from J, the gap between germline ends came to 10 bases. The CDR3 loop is CASSSASATDTQYF. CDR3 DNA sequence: TGCGCCAGCAGCTCGGCTAGCGCCACAGATACGCAGTATTTT.

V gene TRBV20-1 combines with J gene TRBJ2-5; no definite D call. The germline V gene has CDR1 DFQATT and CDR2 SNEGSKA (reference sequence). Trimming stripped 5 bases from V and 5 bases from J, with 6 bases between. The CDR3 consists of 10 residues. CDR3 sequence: CSAFYETQYF. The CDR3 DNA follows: TGCAGTGCTTTCTATGAGACCCAGTACTTC.

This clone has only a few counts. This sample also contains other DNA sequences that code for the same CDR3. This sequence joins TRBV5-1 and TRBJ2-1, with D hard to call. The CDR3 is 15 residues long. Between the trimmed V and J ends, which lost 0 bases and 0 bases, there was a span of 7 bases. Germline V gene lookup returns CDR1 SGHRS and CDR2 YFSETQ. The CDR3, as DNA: TGCGCCAGCAGCTTGGATAGCCACTCCTACAATGAGCAGTTCTTC. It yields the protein CASSLDSHSYNEQFF.

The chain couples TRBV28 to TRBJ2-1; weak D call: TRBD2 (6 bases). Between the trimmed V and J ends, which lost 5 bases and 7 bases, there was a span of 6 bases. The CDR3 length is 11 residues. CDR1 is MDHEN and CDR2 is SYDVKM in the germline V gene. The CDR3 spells CASSGGNEQFF. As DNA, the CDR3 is TGTGCCAGCAGTGGGGGGAATGAGCAGTTCTTC. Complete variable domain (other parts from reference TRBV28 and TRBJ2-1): DVKVTQSSRYLVKRTGEKVFLECVQDMDHENMFWYRQDPGLGLRLIYFSYDVKMKEKGDIPEGYSVSREKKERFSLILESASTNQTSMYLCASSGGNEQFFGPGTRLTVL.

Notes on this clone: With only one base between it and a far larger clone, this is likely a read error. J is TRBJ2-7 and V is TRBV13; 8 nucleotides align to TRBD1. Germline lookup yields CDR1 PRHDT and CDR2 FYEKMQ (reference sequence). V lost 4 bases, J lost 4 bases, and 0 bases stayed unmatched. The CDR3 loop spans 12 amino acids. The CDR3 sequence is CASSWTGYEQYF. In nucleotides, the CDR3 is TGTGCCAGCAGCTGGACAGGGTACGAGCAGTACTTC.

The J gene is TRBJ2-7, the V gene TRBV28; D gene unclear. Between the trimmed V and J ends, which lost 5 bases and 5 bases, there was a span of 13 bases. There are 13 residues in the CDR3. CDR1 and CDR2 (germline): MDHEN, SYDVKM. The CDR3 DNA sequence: TGTGCCAGCAGTCCGACGGTTATGAACGAGCAGTACTTC. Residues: CASSPTVMNEQYF.

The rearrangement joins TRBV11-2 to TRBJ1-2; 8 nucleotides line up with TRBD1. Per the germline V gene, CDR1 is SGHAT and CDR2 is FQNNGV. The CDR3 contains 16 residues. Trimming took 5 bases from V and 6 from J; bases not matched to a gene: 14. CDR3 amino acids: CASSRGQGRDLDGYTF. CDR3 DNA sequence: TGTGCCAGCAGCCGAGGACAGGGTAGGGACTTGGATGGCTACACCTTC.

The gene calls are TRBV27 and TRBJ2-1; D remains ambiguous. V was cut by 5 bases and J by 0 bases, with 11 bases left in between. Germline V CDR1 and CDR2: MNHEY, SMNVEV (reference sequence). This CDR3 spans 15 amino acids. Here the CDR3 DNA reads TGTGCCAGCAGTACTCGCCGGAGCTCCTACAATGAGCAGTTCTTC. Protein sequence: CASSTRRSSYNEQFF.

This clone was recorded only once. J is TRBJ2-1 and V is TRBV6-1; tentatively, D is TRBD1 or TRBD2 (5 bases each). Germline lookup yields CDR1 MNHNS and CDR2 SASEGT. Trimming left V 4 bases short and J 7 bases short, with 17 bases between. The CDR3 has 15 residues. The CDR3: CASSASGIGRNEQFF. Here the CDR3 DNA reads TGTGCCAGCAGTGCGTCAGGGATTGGGAGAAATGAGCAGTTCTTC.

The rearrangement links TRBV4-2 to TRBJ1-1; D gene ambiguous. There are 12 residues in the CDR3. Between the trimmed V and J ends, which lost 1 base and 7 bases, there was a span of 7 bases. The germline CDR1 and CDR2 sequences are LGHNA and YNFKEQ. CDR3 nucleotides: TGTGCCAGCAGCCAAGTAGGCTATGAAGCTTTCTTT. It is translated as CASSQVGYEAFF.

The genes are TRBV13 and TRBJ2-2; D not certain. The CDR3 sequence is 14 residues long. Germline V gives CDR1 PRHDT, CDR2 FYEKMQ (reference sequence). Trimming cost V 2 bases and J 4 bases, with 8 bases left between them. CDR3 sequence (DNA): TGTGCCAGCAGCTTAAATGCGCGCACCGGGGAGCTGTTTTTT. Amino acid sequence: CASSLNARTGELFF.

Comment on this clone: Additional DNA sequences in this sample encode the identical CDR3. CDR3 region: CASSRSSGNTIYF. The CDR3 bases are TGTGCCAGCTCAAGGTCCTCTGGAAACACCATATATTTT. The J gene is TRBJ1-3, the V gene TRBV28; D gene uncertain. Germline V gene data show CDR1 as MDHEN and CDR2 as SYDVKM. This CDR3 has 13 amino acids. V lost 8 bases to trimming and J lost 0 bases, with 8 bases between them.

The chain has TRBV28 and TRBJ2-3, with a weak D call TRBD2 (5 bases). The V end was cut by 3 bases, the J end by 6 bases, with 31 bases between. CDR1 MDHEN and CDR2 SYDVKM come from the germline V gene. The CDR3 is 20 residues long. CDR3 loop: CASSFGARVWNLRVVDTQYF. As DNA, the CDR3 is TGTGCCAGCAGTTTTGGCGCGCGGGTCTGGAACTTGCGAGTTGTGGATACGCAGTATTTT.